These 9 T cell receptor beta chains were sequenced from one sample in a study of OX40 agonist ivuxolimab in advanced cancers. Clones were read by immunoSEQ multiplex PCR, and TCRdb kept only the in-frame ones, dropping some. The data contain 69,000 or so clones, about 87% of them singletons. The material was CD4+ or CD8+ T cells sorted from blood, obtained in a trial of the OX40 agonist ivuxolimab. The receptors come from an adult with an advanced solid tumor such as melanoma, head and neck, liver or kidney cancer.

Remarks on this clone: Distinct nucleotide sequences in the sample also encode this CDR3. The chain couples TRBV9 to TRBJ1-5, with D unclear. Trimming removed 0 bases at V and 4 bases at J, with 5 bases between. Germline lookup yields CDR1 SGDLS and CDR2 YYNGEE. This CDR3 comprises 13 residues. CDR3 bases: TGTGCCAGCAGCGTAGGAGAAAATCAGCCCCAGCATTTT. Encoded protein: CASSVGENQPQHF.

The gene calls are TRBV9 and TRBJ1-2; no firm D call. This CDR3 has 14 amino acids. Trimming stripped 4 bases from V and 0 bases from J, with 10 bases between. Germline V gives CDR1 SGDLS, CDR2 YYNGEE. The CDR3 nucleotides are TGTGCCAGCAGCCTCACTGGCGCTAACTATGGCTACACCTTC. Amino acid sequence: CASSLTGANYGYTF.

This sequence joins TRBV19 and TRBJ2-2; D remains ambiguous. Trimming cost V 5 bases and J 6 bases, with 13 bases left between them. Germline V gene sequence: CDR1 LNHDA, CDR2 SQIVND (reference sequence). This CDR3 contains 14 residues. The CDR3 DNA is TGTGCCAGTAGTTTCCGTATAGTGTCCGGGGAGCTGTTTTTT. It specifies CASSFRIVSGELFF.

The rearrangement uses TRBV11-2 and TRBJ2-1; 9 nucleotides align to TRBD2. J was trimmed by 9 bases and V by 4 bases; bases with no gene match: 7. The germline V gene has CDR1 SGHAT and CDR2 FQNNGV. The length of the CDR3 is 14 residues. The chain's CDR3 is CASSSGLAMGEQFF. CDR3 coding DNA: TGTGCCAGCAGCTCAGGACTAGCGATGGGTGAGCAGTTCTTC.

The V call is TRBV2, the J call TRBJ2-5, with D perhaps matching TRBD1 (6 bases). The CDR3 covers 13 residues. CDR1 is SNHLY, CDR2 FYNNEI, per germline. V shed 5 bases and J shed 5 bases, with 12 bases lying between them. The chain's CDR3 is CASSITRGETQYF. The CDR3 DNA reads as TGTGCCAGCAGTATAACTAGGGGGGAGACCCAGTACTTC. The variable domain in full, completed from reference TRBV2 and TRBJ2-5, reads EPEVTQTPSHQVTQMGQEVILRCVPISNHLYFYWYRQILGQKVEFLVSFYNNEISEKSEIFDDQFSVERPDGSNFTLKIRSTKLEDSAMYFCASSITRGETQYFGPGTRLLVL.

V is TRBV6-5 and J is TRBJ1-2, with D possibly being TRBD1 (6 bases). In germline, CDR1 is MNHEY, CDR2 SVGAGI. This CDR3 region has 13 residues. V was pared by 0 bases and J by 8 bases, with 10 bases between. The CDR3 sequence is CASSYSGGGGYTF. The CDR3 bases are TGTGCCAGCAGTTACTCCGGGGGCGGAGGCTACACCTTC.

The genes are TRBV19 and TRBJ1-2; 9 bases line up with TRBD1. This CDR3 has 15 amino acids. V lost 3 bases to trimming and J lost 2 bases; unmatched junction nucleotides: 4. CDR1 LNHDA and CDR2 SQIVND come from the germline V gene (reference sequence). The CDR3 loop is CASSIGQGTNYGYTF. In DNA, the CDR3 is TGTGCCAGTAGTATCGGACAGGGGACCAACTATGGCTACACCTTC.

V usage is TRBV18 and J usage is TRBJ2-5, with D tentatively TRBD1 or TRBD2 (6 bases each). The length of the CDR3 is 16 residues. V lost 4 bases to trimming and J lost 0 bases, with 15 bases between them. Germline CDR1 is KGHSH and CDR2 is LQKENI. CDR3 sequence reads: CASSQNTGGNQETQYF. Written as DNA, the CDR3 is TGTGCCAGCTCACAAAACACCGGGGGCAACCAAGAGACCCAGTACTTC.

This chain joins TRBV5-1 and TRBJ2-2, with 9 bases matching TRBD2. V trimming: 2 bases; J trimming: 2 bases; junction bases outside the gene matches: 4. Looked up from germline, CDR1 is SGHRS and CDR2 is YFSETQ. This CDR3 comprises 16 residues. CDR3 in amino acids: CASSFLAGLNTGELFF. The DNA of the CDR3 is TGCGCCAGCAGCTTCCTAGCGGGGCTAAACACCGGGGAGCTGTTTTTT.